Listed below are T cell receptor beta chains from one sample, sequenced in a study of response to subunit inactivated influenza vaccine. TCRdb called the RT-PCR reads again in MiXCR, with one record for every CDR3 protein. The table lists some 540,000 distinct CDR3 sequences, approximately 24% of them singletons. These data also featured in a second study, about T cells expressing NK-cell markers.

The sequences come from CD4+ T cells sorted from PBMCs, collected 12 days after vaccination. All receptors derive from a man between 45 and 60 years old who received an inactivated influenza vaccine. Both conserved end residues are part of each CDR3. A D gene is named only where the DNA matches it firmly. Size values are once, few and many counts, or a class for expanded clones, and some rows have none.

len: 18; d_gene: TRBD2; v_gene: TRBV11-1; j_gene: TRBJ2-1; abundance: few; CDR3aa: CASSLGRGLAGVYNEQFF; CDR3nt: TGTGCCAGCAGCTTAGGCCGGGGACTAGCGGGAGTCTACAATGAGCAGTTCTTC
len: 16; d_gene: -; v_gene: TRBV9; j_gene: TRBJ2-1; abundance: -; CDR3aa: CASSVERGWSHNEQFF; CDR3nt: TGTGCCAGCAGCGTAGAGAGGGGGTGGTCCCACAATGAGCAGTTCTTC
len: 14; d_gene: -; v_gene: TRBV12-3/TRBV12-4; j_gene: TRBJ2-1; abundance: -; CDR3aa: CASSFLRGGAEQFF; CDR3nt: TGTGCCAGCAGTTTTCTGAGGGGGGGCGCTGAGCAGTTCTTC
len: 12; d_gene: -; v_gene: TRBV12-3/TRBV12-4; j_gene: TRBJ1-5; abundance: -; CDR3aa: CASSTGNQPQHF; CDR3nt: TGTGCCAGCAGTACCGGGAATCAGCCCCAGCATTTT
len: 16; d_gene: TRBD1; v_gene: TRBV3-1; j_gene: TRBJ2-5; abundance: -; CDR3aa: CASSTRDRGDKETQYF; CDR3nt: TGTGCCAGCAGCACCCGGGACAGGGGCGACAAAGAGACCCAGTACTTC
len: 15; d_gene: -; v_gene: TRBV5-1; j_gene: TRBJ2-3; abundance: few; CDR3aa: CASSLSDPRTDTQYF; CDR3nt: TGCGCCAGCAGCTTGTCGGATCCTCGCACAGATACGCAGTATTTT
len: 14; d_gene: -; v_gene: TRBV3-1; j_gene: TRBJ2-7; abundance: -; CDR3aa: CASSQEGLHLEQYF; CDR3nt: TGTGCCAGCAGCCAAGAGGGCCTCCACCTCGAGCAGTACTTC
len: 12; d_gene: TRBD1; v_gene: TRBV29-1; j_gene: TRBJ1-2; abundance: -; CDR3aa: CSVVRGHDGYTF; CDR3nt: TGCAGCGTTGTCAGGGGGCATGATGGCTACACCTTC
len: 14; d_gene: -; v_gene: TRBV7-8; j_gene: TRBJ2-7; abundance: few; CDR3aa: CASSPIRGTYEQYF; CDR3nt: TGTGCCAGCAGCCCAATACGGGGTACCTACGAGCAGTACTTC
len: 16; d_gene: -; v_gene: TRBV20-1; j_gene: TRBJ2-3; abundance: many; CDR3aa: CSALFGQLLGADTQYF; CDR3nt: TGCAGTGCCTTGTTCGGGCAACTTCTGGGGGCAGATACGCAGTATTTT
len: 14; d_gene: -; v_gene: TRBV27; j_gene: TRBJ1-5; abundance: few; CDR3aa: CASSFGGVGQPQHF; CDR3nt: TGTGCCAGCAGTTTTGGAGGGGTGGGTCAGCCCCAGCATTTT
len: 15; d_gene: -; v_gene: TRBV5-1; j_gene: TRBJ1-4; abundance: once; CDR3aa: CASSLEASPNEKLFF; CDR3nt: TGCGCCAGCAGCTTGGAGGCATCACCGAATGAAAAACTGTTTTTT
len: 17; d_gene: TRBD2; v_gene: TRBV7-2; j_gene: TRBJ2-2; abundance: many; CDR3aa: CASSLLAGGPNTGELFF; CDR3nt: TGTGCCAGCAGCTTACTAGCGGGGGGGCCGAACACCGGGGAGCTGTTTTTT
len: 15; d_gene: -; v_gene: TRBV4-3; j_gene: TRBJ1-2; abundance: few; CDR3aa: CASSQGTGTNYGYTF; CDR3nt: TGCGCCAGCAGCCAGGGAACAGGGACCAACTATGGCTACACCTTC
len: 14; d_gene: TRBD2; v_gene: TRBV12-3/TRBV12-4; j_gene: TRBJ2-1; abundance: few; CDR3aa: CASTGLAGRNEQFF; CDR3nt: TGTGCCAGCACCGGACTAGCGGGGAGGAATGAGCAGTTCTTC
len: 15; d_gene: TRBD1; v_gene: TRBV20-1; j_gene: TRBJ2-1; abundance: -; CDR3aa: CSARMGQGVHNEQFF; CDR3nt: TGCAGTGCTAGGATGGGACAGGGAGTTCACAATGAGCAGTTCTTC
len: 14; d_gene: -; v_gene: TRBV18; j_gene: TRBJ2-5; abundance: -; CDR3aa: CASSPPQKRETQYF; CDR3nt: TGTGCCAGCTCACCCCCACAAAAGAGAGAGACCCAGTACTTC
len: 16; d_gene: TRBD1; v_gene: TRBV5-1; j_gene: TRBJ1-1; abundance: many; CDR3aa: CASSSSPGQRLLEAFF; CDR3nt: TGCGCCAGCAGCTCTTCTCCGGGACAGAGACTTTTAGAAGCTTTCTTT
len: 17; d_gene: TRBD2; v_gene: TRBV6-5; j_gene: TRBJ2-5; abundance: -; CDR3aa: CASSYSRTSGGQETQYF; CDR3nt: TGTGCCAGCAGTTACTCCCGGACTAGCGGGGGCCAAGAGACCCAGTACTTC
len: 15; d_gene: TRBD2; v_gene: TRBV10-3; j_gene: TRBJ2-1; abundance: few; CDR3aa: CAISASLAGDAEQFF; CDR3nt: TGTGCCATCAGTGCCTCACTAGCGGGGGACGCTGAGCAGTTCTTC
len: 12; d_gene: -; v_gene: TRBV7-2; j_gene: TRBJ2-7; abundance: -; CDR3aa: CASSITRYEQYF; CDR3nt: TGTGCCAGCAGCATCACACGTTACGAGCAGTACTTC
len: 15; d_gene: TRBD1; v_gene: TRBV12-3/TRBV12-4; j_gene: TRBJ2-3; abundance: few; CDR3aa: CASSVTGAHTDTQYF; CDR3nt: TGTGCCAGCAGTGTGACAGGGGCCCACACAGATACGCAGTATTTT
len: 14; d_gene: TRBD1; v_gene: TRBV29-1; j_gene: TRBJ1-5; abundance: -; CDR3aa: CSVSGGAGNQPQHF; CDR3nt: TGCAGCGTATCAGGGGGGGCGGGCAATCAGCCCCAGCATTTT
len: 15; d_gene: TRBD2; v_gene: TRBV5-6; j_gene: TRBJ2-3; abundance: many; CDR3aa: CASSLSSGITDTQYF; CDR3nt: TGTGCCAGCAGCTTGTCTAGCGGGATTACAGATACGCAGTATTTT
len: 15; d_gene: TRBD1; v_gene: TRBV12-3/TRBV12-4; j_gene: TRBJ2-2; abundance: -; CDR3aa: CASSFGTENTGELFF; CDR3nt: TGTGCCAGCAGTTTCGGGACAGAGAACACCGGGGAGCTGTTTTTT
len: 15; d_gene: -; v_gene: TRBV14; j_gene: TRBJ1-2; abundance: few; CDR3aa: CASSENLASNYGYTF; CDR3nt: TGTGCCAGCAGCGAAAACTTGGCCAGTAACTATGGCTACACCTTC